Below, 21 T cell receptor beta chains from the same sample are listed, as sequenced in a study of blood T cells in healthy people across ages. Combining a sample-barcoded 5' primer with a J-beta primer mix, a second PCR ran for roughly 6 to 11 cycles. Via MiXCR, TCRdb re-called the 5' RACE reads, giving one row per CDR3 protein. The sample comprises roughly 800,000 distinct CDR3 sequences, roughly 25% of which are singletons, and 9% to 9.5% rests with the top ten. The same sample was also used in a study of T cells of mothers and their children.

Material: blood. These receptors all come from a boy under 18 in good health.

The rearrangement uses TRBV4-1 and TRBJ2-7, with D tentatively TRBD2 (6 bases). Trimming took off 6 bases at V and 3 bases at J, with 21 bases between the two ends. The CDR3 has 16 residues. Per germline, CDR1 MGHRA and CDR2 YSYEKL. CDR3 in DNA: TGCGCCAGCAGAGCAGAGGTGGGGGGATTTTACTACGAGCAGTACTTC. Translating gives CASRAEVGGFYYEQYF.

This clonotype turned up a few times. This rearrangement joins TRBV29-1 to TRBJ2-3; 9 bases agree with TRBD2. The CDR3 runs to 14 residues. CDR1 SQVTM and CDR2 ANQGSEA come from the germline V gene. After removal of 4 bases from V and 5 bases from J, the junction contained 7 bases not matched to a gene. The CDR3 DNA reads TGCAGCGTTGTGGCGGGGGGGCCGGGAGATACGCAGTATTTT. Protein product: CSVVAGGPGDTQYF.

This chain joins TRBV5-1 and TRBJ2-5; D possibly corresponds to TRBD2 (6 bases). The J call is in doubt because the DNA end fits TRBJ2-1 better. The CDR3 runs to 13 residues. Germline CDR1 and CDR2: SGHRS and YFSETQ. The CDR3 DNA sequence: TGCGCCAGCAGCCCCGAGGAGGGAAATGAGCAGTTCTTC. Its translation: CASSPEEGNEQFF.

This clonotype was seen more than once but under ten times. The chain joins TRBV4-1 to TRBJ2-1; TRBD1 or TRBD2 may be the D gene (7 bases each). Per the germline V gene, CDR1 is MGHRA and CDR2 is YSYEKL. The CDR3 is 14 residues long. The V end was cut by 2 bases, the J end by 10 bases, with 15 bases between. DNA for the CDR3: TGCGCCAGCAGCCAATTGAGGGGGCGGGAGGAGCAGTTCTTC. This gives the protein CASSQLRGREEQFF.

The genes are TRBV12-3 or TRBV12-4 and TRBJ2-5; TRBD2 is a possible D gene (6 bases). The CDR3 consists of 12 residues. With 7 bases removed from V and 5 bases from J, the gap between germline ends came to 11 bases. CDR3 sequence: CASNPREETQYF. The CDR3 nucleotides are TGTGCCAGCAATCCTCGGGAGGAGACCCAGTACTTC.

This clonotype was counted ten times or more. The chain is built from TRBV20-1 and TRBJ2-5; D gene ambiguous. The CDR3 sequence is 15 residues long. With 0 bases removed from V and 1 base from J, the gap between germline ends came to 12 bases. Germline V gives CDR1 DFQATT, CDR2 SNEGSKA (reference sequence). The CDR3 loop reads CSARDHGYSQETQYF. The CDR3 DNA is TGCAGTGCTAGAGACCACGGTTACAGCCAAGAGACCCAGTACTTC.

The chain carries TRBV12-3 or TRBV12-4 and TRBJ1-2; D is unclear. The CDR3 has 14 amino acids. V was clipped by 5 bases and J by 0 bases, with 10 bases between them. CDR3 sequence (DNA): TGTGCCAGCAGTCTCCTACTAGCTAACTATGGCTACACCTTC. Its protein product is CASSLLLANYGYTF.

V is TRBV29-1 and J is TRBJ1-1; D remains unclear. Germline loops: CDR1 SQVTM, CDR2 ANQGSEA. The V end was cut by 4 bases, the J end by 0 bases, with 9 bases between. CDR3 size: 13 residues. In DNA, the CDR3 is TGCAGCGTTGTGGGCTCCATGAACACTGAAGCTTTCTTT. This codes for CSVVGSMNTEAFF.

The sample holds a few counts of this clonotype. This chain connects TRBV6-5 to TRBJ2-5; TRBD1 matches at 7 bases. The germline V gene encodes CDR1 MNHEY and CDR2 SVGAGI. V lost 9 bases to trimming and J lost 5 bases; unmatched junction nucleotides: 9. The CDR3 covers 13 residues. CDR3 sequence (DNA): TGTGCCAGTCAACAGGGGCCCCCGGAGACCCAGTACTTC. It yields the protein CASQQGPPETQYF.

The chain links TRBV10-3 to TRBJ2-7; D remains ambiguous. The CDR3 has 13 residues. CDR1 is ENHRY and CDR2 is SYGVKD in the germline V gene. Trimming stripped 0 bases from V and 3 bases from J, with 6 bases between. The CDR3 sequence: CAISESRDYEQYF. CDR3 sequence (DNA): TGTGCCATCAGTGAGTCAAGGGACTACGAGCAGTACTTC.

The CDR3 sequence: CASSSEGTSWETQYF. The CDR3 DNA reads TGTGCCAGCAGCTCGGAAGGGACTAGCTGGGAGACCCAGTACTTC. This chain links TRBV7-2 with TRBJ2-5; TRBD2 matches 9 bases. The germline CDR1 and CDR2 sequences are SGHTA and FQGNSA. The CDR3 runs to 15 residues. The J segment lost 5 bases and the V segment lost 4 bases, leaving 8 bases of the junction unmatched.

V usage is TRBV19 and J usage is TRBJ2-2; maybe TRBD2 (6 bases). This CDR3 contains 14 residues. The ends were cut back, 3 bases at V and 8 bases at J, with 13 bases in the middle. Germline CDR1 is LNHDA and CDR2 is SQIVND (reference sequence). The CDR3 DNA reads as TGTGCCAGTAGTATCGGCGGGGAATCAGGGGAGCTGTTTTTT. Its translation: CASSIGGESGELFF.

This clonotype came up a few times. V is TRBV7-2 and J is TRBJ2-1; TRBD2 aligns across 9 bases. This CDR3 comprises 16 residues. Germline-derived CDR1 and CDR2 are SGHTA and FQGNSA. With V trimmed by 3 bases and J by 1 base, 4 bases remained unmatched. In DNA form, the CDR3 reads TGTGCCAGCAGCTTCCGACTAGCGGAATCCTACAATGAGCAGTTCTTC. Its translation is CASSFRLAESYNEQFF.

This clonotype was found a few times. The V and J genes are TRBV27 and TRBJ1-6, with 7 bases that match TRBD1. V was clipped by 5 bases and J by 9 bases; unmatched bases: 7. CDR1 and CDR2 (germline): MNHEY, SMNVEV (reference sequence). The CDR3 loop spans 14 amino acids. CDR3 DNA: TGTGCCAGCAGTGTGGGACAGCAGGGTTCACCCCTCCACTTT. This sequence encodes CASSVGQQGSPLHF.

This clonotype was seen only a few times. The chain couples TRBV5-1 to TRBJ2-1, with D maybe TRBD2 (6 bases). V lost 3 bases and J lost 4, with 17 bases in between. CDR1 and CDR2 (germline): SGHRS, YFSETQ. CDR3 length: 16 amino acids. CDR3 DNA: TGCGCCAGCAGCTCCGGCGGGGACTCCCCGTACAATGAGCAGTTCTTC. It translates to CASSSGGDSPYNEQFF.

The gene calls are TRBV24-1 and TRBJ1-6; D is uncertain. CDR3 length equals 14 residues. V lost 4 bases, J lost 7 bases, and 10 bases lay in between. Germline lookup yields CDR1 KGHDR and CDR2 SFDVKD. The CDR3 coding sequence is TGTGCCACCAGTGAAGGTGGGAAGAATTCACCCCTCCACTTT. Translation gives CATSEGGKNSPLHF.

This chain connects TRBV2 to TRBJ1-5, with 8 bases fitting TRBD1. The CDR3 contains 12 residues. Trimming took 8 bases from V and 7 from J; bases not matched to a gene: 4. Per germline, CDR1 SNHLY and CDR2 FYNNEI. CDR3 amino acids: CASGQGAQPQHF. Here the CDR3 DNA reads TGTGCCAGCGGACAGGGAGCCCAGCCCCAGCATTTT.

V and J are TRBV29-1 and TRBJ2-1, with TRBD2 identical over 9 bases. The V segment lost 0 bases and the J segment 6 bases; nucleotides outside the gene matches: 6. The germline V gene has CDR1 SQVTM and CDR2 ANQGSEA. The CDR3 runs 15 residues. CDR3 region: CSVEDGLAGINEQFF. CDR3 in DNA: TGCAGCGTTGAAGATGGCCTAGCGGGAATCAATGAGCAGTTCTTC.

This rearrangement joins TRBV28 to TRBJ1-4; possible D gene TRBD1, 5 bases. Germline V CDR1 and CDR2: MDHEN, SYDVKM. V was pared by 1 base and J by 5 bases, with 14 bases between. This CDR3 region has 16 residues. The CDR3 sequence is CASSLYRGEGNEKLFF. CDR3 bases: TGTGCCAGCAGTTTATATCGAGGGGAAGGGAATGAAAAACTGTTTTTT.

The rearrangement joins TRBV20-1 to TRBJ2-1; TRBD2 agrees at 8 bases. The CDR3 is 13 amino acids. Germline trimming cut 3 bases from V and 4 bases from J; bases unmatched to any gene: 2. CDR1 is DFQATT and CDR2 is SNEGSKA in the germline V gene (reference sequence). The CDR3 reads CSASSGEYNEQFF. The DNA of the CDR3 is TGCAGTGCTAGTAGCGGGGAATACAATGAGCAGTTCTTC.

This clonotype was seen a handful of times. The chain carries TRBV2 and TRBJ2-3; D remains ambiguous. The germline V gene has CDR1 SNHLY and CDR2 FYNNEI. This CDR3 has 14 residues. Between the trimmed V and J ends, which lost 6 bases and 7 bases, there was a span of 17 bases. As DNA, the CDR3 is TGTGCCAGCAGAGTGGTAGCTTACGACAATACGCAGTATTTT. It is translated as CASRVVAYDNTQYF.